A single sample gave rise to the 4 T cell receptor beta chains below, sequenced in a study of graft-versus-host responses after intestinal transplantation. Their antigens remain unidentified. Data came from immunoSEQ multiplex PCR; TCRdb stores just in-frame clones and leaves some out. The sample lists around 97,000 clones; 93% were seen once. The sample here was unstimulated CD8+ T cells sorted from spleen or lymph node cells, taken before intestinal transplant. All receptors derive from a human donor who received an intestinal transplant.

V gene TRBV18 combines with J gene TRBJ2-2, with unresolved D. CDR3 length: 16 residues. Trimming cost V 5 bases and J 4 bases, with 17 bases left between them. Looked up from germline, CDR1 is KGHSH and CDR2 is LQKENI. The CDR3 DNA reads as TGTGCCAGCTCATCAGAAGGAACCTGGGGCACCGGGGAGCTGTTTTTT. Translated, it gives CASSSEGTWGTGELFF.

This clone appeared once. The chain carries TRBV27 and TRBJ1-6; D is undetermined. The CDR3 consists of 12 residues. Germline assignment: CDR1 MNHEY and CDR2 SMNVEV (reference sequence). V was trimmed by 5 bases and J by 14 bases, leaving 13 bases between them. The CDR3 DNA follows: TGTGCCAGCAGTGCGGATTTGGTTACCCTCCACTTT. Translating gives CASSADLVTLHF.

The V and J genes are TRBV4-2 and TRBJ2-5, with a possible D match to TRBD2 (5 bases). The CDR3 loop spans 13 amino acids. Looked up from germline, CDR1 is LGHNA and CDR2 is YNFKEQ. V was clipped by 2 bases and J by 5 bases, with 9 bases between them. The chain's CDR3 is CASSQLRGETQYF. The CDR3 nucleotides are TGTGCCAGCAGCCAACTGAGAGGGGAGACCCAGTACTTC.

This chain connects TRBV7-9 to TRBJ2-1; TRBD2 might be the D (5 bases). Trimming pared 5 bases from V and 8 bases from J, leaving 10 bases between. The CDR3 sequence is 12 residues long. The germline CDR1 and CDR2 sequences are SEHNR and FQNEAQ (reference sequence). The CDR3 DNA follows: TGTGCCAGCAGCCCCAAGAGGGATGAGCAGTTCTTC. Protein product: CASSPKRDEQFF. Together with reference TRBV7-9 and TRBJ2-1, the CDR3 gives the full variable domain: DTGVSQNPRHKITKRGQNVTFRCDPISEHNRLYWYRQTLGQGPEFLTYFQNEAQLEKSRLLSDRFSAERPKGSFSTLEIQRTEQGDSAMYLCASSPKRDEQFFGPGTRLTVL.